This T cell receptor (beta chain) was profiled in a study of blood T cell repertoires in COVID-19. About the study: Collection of acute and convalescent COVID-19 samples took place in the United States, Italy and Spain. Nucleic acid was either cDNA or gDNA, and it came from T cells, B-cell-depleted T cells, or PBMCs.

The germline V gene has CDR1 SEHNR and CDR2 FQNEAQ (reference sequence). V shed 2 bases and J 6 bases; nucleotides not matched to a gene: 6. This CDR3 is 15 amino acids long. This clone appeared a few times. Produced via immunoSEQ multiplex PCR; TCRdb's table is partial and in-frame only. The table has fewer than 90,000 clones, 80% seen once. The chain combines TRBV7-9 with TRBJ2-7; 11 bases map to TRBD1. The sequenced material came from peripheral blood. This TCR came from a woman older than 75 with acute or convalescent COVID-19. CDR3 coding DNA: TGTGCCAGCAGCTTAACGGGACAGGGGGGATCCGAGCAGTACTTC. This encodes CASSLTGQGGSEQYF.